This T cell receptor (beta chain) was found in a study of T cell responses to AZD1222 COVID-19 vaccine. Study outcomes and limitations: Clonal diversity was possibly underestimated; the donors were predominantly white British and more often female. A reported finding is that nearly half of spike-specific TCRs target unmutated variant regions. Regions 160-218 and 743-854 dominated among vaccine-associated CD4 TCRs spanning spike.

Details on this clone: Its specificity is not known.

The germline CDR1 and CDR2 sequences are SGHRS and YFSETQ. This CDR3 comprises 17 residues. The junction had 10 bases not matched to a gene; V was cut back by 1 base and J by 8 bases. Method: immunoSEQ multiplex PCR; TCRdb's copy keeps in-frame clones and lacks some. Among 240,000 or so clones, about 92% were seen once, and the ten largest hold about 0.5%. The sequence was obtained from an adult in good health. The specimen was peripheral blood, collected on day 0 of AZD1222 vaccination. The chain joins TRBV5-1 to TRBJ1-6, with TRBD1 matching over 9 bases. The CDR3 sequence: CASSLLTSDRGDSPLHF. The CDR3 DNA reads as TGCGCCAGCAGCTTGTTGACTAGCGACAGGGGGGATTCACCCCTCCACTTT.